This TCR beta chain was sequenced during a study of T cell clusters in autoimmune cytopenias. Study at large: A median of roughly 53,000 TRB reads per sample yielded a median approximately 2,500 distinct clonotypes. Whole-study results and caveats: A dominant lymphoma-associated repertoire apparently masked the cluster-lack signature in secondary cytopenia versus chronic lymphocytic leukemia. The T cell clusters came from computational analysis alone and lack functional validation.

TRB amplification used roughly 250 ng of peripheral blood genomic DNA. Note on this clonotype: Antigen: not known.

CDR1 and CDR2 from the germline V gene are SGHNT and YYREEE (reference sequence). The CDR3 has 15 residues. TRB rearrangements were amplified by touch-down multiplex PCR with mixed TRB-A/B primers. TCRdb re-called the multiplex PCR reads; one entry per CDR3 protein, DNA not given. Its table lists more than 13,000 distinct CDR3 sequences. This TCR was recovered from a human donor with an autoimmune cytopenia or autoimmune hepatitis (not recorded which). The sample comprised peripheral blood. The V call is TRBV5-4, the J call TRBJ2-1. The CDR3 protein is CASSRSSSPYNEQFF.